These 22 T cell receptor beta chains came from one sample sequenced in a study of shared clonotypes between healthy human individuals. TCRdb's table, derived via immunoSEQ multiplex PCR, lists solely in-frame clones and lacks some. The sample holds 650,000 to 700,000 clones, less than 95% seen once. The sample consisted of memory CD8+ T cells from PBMCs. Indicated subset: CD45RO+ cells pooled with CCR7-negative TemRA cells. These receptors originate from a man aged 18 to 29 in good health. Some clones in this sample may be carry-over from other donors' samples.

This chain's CDR3 is CASSFVGGRNDYGYTF. The CDR3 coding sequence is TGCGCCAGCAGCTTCGTCGGGGGGCGGAATGACTATGGCTACACCTTC. J is TRBJ1-2 and V is TRBV5-1; a possible D gene is TRBD1 (6 bases). Germline loops: CDR1 SGHRS, CDR2 YFSETQ. The V end was cut by 2 bases, the J end by 3 bases, with 17 bases between. The CDR3 length is 16 residues.

The CDR3 loop reads CASSQFPLGWGYGYTF. For the CDR3, the DNA is TGTGCCAGCAGTCAGTTTCCCCTCGGCTGGGGCTATGGCTACACCTTC. The chain employs TRBV27 and TRBJ1-2; D gene ambiguous. V dropped 5 bases and J dropped 4 bases, with 20 bases sitting between them. Germline-derived CDR1 and CDR2 are MNHEY and SMNVEV (reference sequence). The CDR3 is made up of 16 amino acids.

This clone was seen only once. The V and J genes are TRBV7-2 and TRBJ1-4, with D unresolved. Per the germline V gene, CDR1 is SGHTA and CDR2 is FQGNSA. The CDR3 has 15 residues. V was clipped by 2 bases and J by 2 bases, with 9 bases between them. The CDR3 loop reads CASSLSGHTNEKLFF. The CDR3 region has the DNA TGTGCCAGCAGCTTATCGGGCCACACTAATGAAAAACTGTTTTTT.

This clone was recorded only once. The chain uses TRBV27 and TRBJ1-1; D is uncertain. Germline CDR1 reads MNHEY; CDR2 reads SMNVEV (reference sequence). Trimming removed 6 bases at V and 1 base at J, with 9 bases between. The CDR3 has 13 residues. CDR3 nucleotides: TGTGCCAGCAGACTCAACCGGAACACTGAAGCTTTCTTT. It translates to CASRLNRNTEAFF.

This chain's CDR3 is CASSLSRTLLAGTDTQYF. The DNA for the CDR3 is TGTGCCAGCAGTTTATCCCGGACATTGCTAGCGGGCACAGATACGCAGTATTTT. J is TRBJ2-3 and V is TRBV27; TRBD2 matches at 7 bases. This CDR3 has 18 amino acids. CDR1 is MNHEY, CDR2 SMNVEV, per germline (reference sequence). V lost 0 bases to trimming and J lost 1 base; unmatched junction nucleotides: 10.

The V and J genes are TRBV7-9 and TRBJ2-1; 11 bases fit TRBD2. In germline, CDR1 is SEHNR, CDR2 FQNEAQ (reference sequence). Unmatched junction bases numbered 19, after V lost 5 bases and J lost 7 bases. This CDR3 comprises 19 residues. Here the CDR3 DNA reads TGTGCCAGCAGCGGGACTAGCGGAGAACGTAATCTGAAGCTAAATGAGCAGTTCTTC. Its protein product is CASSGTSGERNLKLNEQFF.

For the CDR3, the DNA is TGTGCCAGCAGCCAAGATCGGGGAGGGGCGGCCAATGAGCAGTTCTTC. This gives the protein CASSQDRGGAANEQFF. The gene calls are TRBV4-2 and TRBJ2-1; 7 positions agree with TRBD2. Germline CDR1 reads LGHNA; CDR2 reads YNFKEQ. The CDR3 runs to 16 residues. The V segment lost 0 bases and the J segment 6 bases; nucleotides outside the gene matches: 8.

The chain couples TRBV2 to TRBJ1-4; TRBD1 is a possible D gene (6 bases). Trimming removed 6 bases at V and 0 bases at J, with 14 bases between. This CDR3 is built from 16 residues. CDR1 SNHLY and CDR2 FYNNEI come from the germline V gene. The CDR3 reads CASRQDRSATNEKLFF. CDR3 sequence (DNA): TGTGCCAGCAGGCAGGACAGATCAGCAACTAATGAAAAACTGTTTTTT.

V and J are TRBV4-1 and TRBJ1-2, with no clear D. The V end lost 0 bases, the J end lost 4 bases, and 9 bases lay between the germline ends. Germline V gene sequence: CDR1 MGHRA, CDR2 YSYEKL. This CDR3 spans 14 amino acids. CDR3 DNA: TGCGCCAGCAGCCAAGATCAACAGATCTATGGCTACACCTTC. It encodes CASSQDQQIYGYTF.

The chain employs TRBV28 and TRBJ2-5; D ambiguous. The CDR3 spans 14 residues. V lost 10 bases, J lost 4 bases, and 19 bases lay in between. In germline, CDR1 is MDHEN, CDR2 SYDVKM. For the CDR3, the DNA is TGTGCCACCACCCCAACAGACGAGTCAGAGACCCAGTACTTC. It encodes CATTPTDESETQYF.

J is TRBJ2-7 and V is TRBV15; maybe TRBD2 (6 bases). The germline gives CDR1 LNHNV, CDR2 YYDKDF (reference sequence). V was clipped by 4 bases and J by 2 bases, with 15 bases between them. The CDR3 has 15 residues. In nucleotides, the CDR3 is TGTGCCACCAGCATCGGGGGAGGCTCAACCTACGAGCAGTACTTC. Amino acid sequence: CATSIGGGSTYEQYF.

The chain recombines TRBV28 with TRBJ2-6; D is undetermined. Germline V gene lookup returns CDR1 MDHEN and CDR2 SYDVKM. V lost 1 base to trimming and J lost 2 bases, with 3 bases between them. The CDR3 has 14 amino acids. The CDR3 region has the DNA TGTGCCAGCAGTTTATTAACTGGGGCCAACGTCCTGACTTTC. Translating gives CASSLLTGANVLTF.

The chain carries TRBV7-9 and TRBJ2-1; D assignment may be TRBD1 or TRBD2 (7 bases each). The CDR3 is made up of 14 amino acids. V dropped 5 bases and J dropped 4 bases, with 12 bases sitting between them. Germline V gene lookup returns CDR1 SEHNR and CDR2 FQNEAQ (reference sequence). For the CDR3, the DNA is TGTGCCAGCAGCCCAGGGGGGGCTTACAATGAGCAGTTCTTC. Translation gives CASSPGGAYNEQFF.

The J gene is TRBJ2-3, the V gene TRBV4-3; D is unresolved. CDR3 length: 16 amino acids. Trimming pared 0 bases from V and 4 bases from J, leaving 14 bases between. CDR1 and CDR2 from the germline V gene are LGHNA and YSLEER. This chain's CDR3 is CASSQEGAPVADTQYF. The CDR3 DNA reads as TGCGCCAGCAGCCAAGAAGGTGCCCCGGTCGCAGATACGCAGTATTTT.

The chain has TRBV27 and TRBJ1-5; tentative D call: TRBD1 (5 bases). Germline values: CDR1 MNHEY, CDR2 SMNVEV (reference sequence). Trimming stripped 9 bases from V and 5 bases from J, with 17 bases between. This CDR3 has 14 residues. In nucleotides, the CDR3 is TGTGCCAGTTCGTTCGCAGGGTCTGATCAGCCCCAGCATTTT. It translates to CASSFAGSDQPQHF.

The genes are TRBV5-1 and TRBJ2-7; maybe TRBD1 (5 bases). The germline V gene encodes CDR1 SGHRS and CDR2 YFSETQ. V lost 0 bases and J 0 bases, leaving 10 bases between the germline ends. The CDR3 is made up of 15 amino acids. The CDR3 reads CASSLVQGSSYEQYF. The CDR3 bases are TGCGCCAGCAGCTTGGTCCAGGGATCCTCCTACGAGCAGTACTTC.

This chain uses TRBV10-3 with TRBJ2-2; D ambiguous. Trimming left V 8 bases short and J 5 bases short, with 15 bases between. Germline V CDR1 and CDR2: ENHRY, SYGVKD. The CDR3 has 14 residues. CDR3 coding DNA: TGTGCCATCCTTTTAGGAGAGCAAACCGGGGAGCTGTTTTTT. Translation: CAILLGEQTGELFF.

The rearrangement joins TRBV10-3 to TRBJ2-1; no clear D gene. V was pared by 0 bases and J by 1 base, with 7 bases between. The CDR3 length is 15 residues. Germline V CDR1 and CDR2: ENHRY, SYGVKD. CDR3 loop: CAISESGSSYNEQFF. The CDR3 bases are TGTGCCATCAGTGAGTCCGGGTCGTCCTACAATGAGCAGTTCTTC.

The chain uses TRBV5-6 and TRBJ2-7; 9 nucleotides match TRBD1. This CDR3 contains 18 residues. The germline V gene has CDR1 SGHDT and CDR2 YYEEEE. The V gene end was trimmed by 2 bases and the J gene end by 2 bases; junction bases not matched to a gene: 14. Written as DNA, the CDR3 is TGTGCCAGCAGCTTAACCCCTATCGACAGGGGGTCTACCTACGAGCAGTACTTC. Translating gives CASSLTPIDRGSTYEQYF.

The rearrangement joins TRBV7-9 to TRBJ2-2, with TRBD1 matching over 7 bases. The germline CDR1 and CDR2 sequences are SEHNR and FQNEAQ (reference sequence). The V and J ends lost 3 bases and 7 bases, in that order; junction bases with no gene match: 14. The CDR3 has 17 residues. CDR3 protein: CASSFIGSGGTRGELFF. The CDR3 DNA reads as TGTGCCAGCAGCTTTATTGGCTCAGGGGGTACTCGCGGGGAGCTGTTTTTT.

The rearrangement joins TRBV27 to TRBJ2-3; D is possibly TRBD2 (5 bases). The CDR3 is made up of 16 amino acids. Trimming cost V 0 bases and J 5 bases, with 15 bases left between them. Germline V gives CDR1 MNHEY, CDR2 SMNVEV (reference sequence). The CDR3 DNA reads as TGTGCCAGCAGTTTATCGTGGAGGCGGATCGGAGATACGCAGTATTTT. It codes for CASSLSWRRIGDTQYF.

In this sample, this clone turned up once. The rearrangement uses TRBV9 and TRBJ1-2; tentative D call: TRBD1 (6 bases). The CDR3 runs 12 residues. V was clipped by 4 bases and J by 8 bases, with 12 bases between them. Germline CDR1 reads SGDLS; CDR2 reads YYNGEE. In DNA, the CDR3 is TGTGCCAGCAGCCAAACAGGGCACGGCTACACCTTC. Translating it yields CASSQTGHGYTF.